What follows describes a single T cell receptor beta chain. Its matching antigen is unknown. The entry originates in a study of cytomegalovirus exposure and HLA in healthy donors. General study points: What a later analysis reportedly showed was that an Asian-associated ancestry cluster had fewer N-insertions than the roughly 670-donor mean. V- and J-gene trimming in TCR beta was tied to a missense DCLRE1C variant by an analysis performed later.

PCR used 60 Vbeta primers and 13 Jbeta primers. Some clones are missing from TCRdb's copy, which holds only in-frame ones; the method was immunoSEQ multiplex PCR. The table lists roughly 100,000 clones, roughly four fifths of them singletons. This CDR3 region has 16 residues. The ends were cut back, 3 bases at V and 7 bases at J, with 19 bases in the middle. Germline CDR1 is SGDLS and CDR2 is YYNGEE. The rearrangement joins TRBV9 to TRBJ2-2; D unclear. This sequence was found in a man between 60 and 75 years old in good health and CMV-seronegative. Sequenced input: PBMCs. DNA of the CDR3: TGTGCCAGCAGCGCTCAATCCTCCTTATCCTACGGGGAGCTGTTTTTT. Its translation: CASSAQSSLSYGELFF. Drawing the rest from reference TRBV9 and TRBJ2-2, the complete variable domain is DSGVTQTPKHLITATGQRVTLRCSPRSGDLSVYWYQQSLDQGLQFLIQYYNGEERAKGNILERFSAQQFPDLHSELNLSSLELGDSALYFCASSAQSSLSYGELFFGEGSRLTVL.